The source of this TCR beta chain is a study of blood T cells in healthy people across ages. The study isolated at least 6.5 million PBMCs from each sample. Study-wide findings and caveats: There were more naive CD4+ cells and higher diversity in long-lived donors than in aged donors. Naive T cell percentage strongly correlated with TCR beta diversity. Reliance upon unsorted PBMCs precluded definitive naive versus antigen-experienced comparison.

Germline CDR1 and CDR2: SEHNR and FQNEAQ (reference sequence). The CDR3 is 14 amino acids. Trimming pared 8 bases from V and 7 bases from J, leaving 18 bases between. The sample holds a few counts of this clonotype. Its cognate antigen is unknown. Alongside a J-beta primer mix, a sample-barcoded 5' primer served in a second PCR lasting roughly 6 to 11 cycles. TCRdb used MiXCR to reprocess the 5' RACE reads, holding one entry per CDR3 protein. In the table there are 800,000 or so distinct CDR3 sequences, 60% to 80% of which are singletons. The chain recombines TRBV7-9 with TRBJ2-4, with D perhaps matching TRBD2 (5 bases). The sequencing input was blood. This TCR was sampled from a young man in good health. In nucleotides, the CDR3 is TGTGCCAGCGGAGGTGTGGGATCCGGTAACATTCAGTACTTC. Protein sequence: CASGGVGSGNIQYF.